A single sample gave rise to the 25 T cell receptor beta chains below, sequenced in a study of T cell responses to AZD1222 COVID-19 vaccine (dated by TCRdb to the early 2020s). The library was produced with the immunoSEQ multiplex PCR assay. Drawn from immuneACCESS, this table holds only the in-frame rearrangements with V and J called that TCRdb kept. Clones are partly lost; checked studies trace under half to an unresolved V gene and leave the rest unexplained. The sample yields approximately 190,000 clones; over 80% were counted once. The top ten hold about 3% of the sample. The time point tag for this specimen amounts to: baseline before first vaccination. Read against the paper, the sample's treatment or condition label means: meningococcal conjugate vaccine given as trial control. The sequences come from peripheral blood, collected on day 0 of MenACWY control vaccination. The receptors shown here come from an adult in good health.

The chain's CDR3 is CASSSASGGGNSPLHF. Here the CDR3 DNA reads TGTGCCAGCAGCTCGGCCTCCGGGGGAGGTAATTCACCCCTCCACTTT. The chain has TRBV28 and TRBJ1-6; the D gene is possibly TRBD1 (5 bases). Trimming pared 6 bases from V and 6 bases from J, leaving 18 bases between. CDR3 length equals 16 residues. Germline V gene sequence: CDR1 MDHEN, CDR2 SYDVKM. The full variable domain, with the rest looked up from reference TRBV28 and TRBJ1-6, is DVKVTQSSRYLVKRTGEKVFLECVQDMDHENMFWYRQDPGLGLRLIYFSYDVKMKEKGDIPEGYSVSREKKERFSLILESASTNQTSMYLCASSSASGGGNSPLHFGNGTRLTVT.

The chain combines TRBV7-3 with TRBJ1-5, with 8 bases identical to TRBD1. Per germline, CDR1 SGHTA and CDR2 FQGTGA. The CDR3 is made up of 14 amino acids. Trimming at V came to 4 bases and at J to 6 bases, leaving 5 bases not matched to a gene. CDR3 bases: TGTGCCAGCAGCTCACAGGGGGGGTCTCAGCCCCAGCATTTT. Translating it yields CASSSQGGSQPQHF.

This clone was observed a single time. This sequence joins TRBV2 and TRBJ1-4, with a weak D call TRBD1 (5 bases). Between the trimmed V and J ends, which lost 4 bases and 12 bases, there was a span of 21 bases. Germline V lookup: CDR1 SNHLY, CDR2 FYNNEI. CDR3 length equals 15 residues. The CDR3 DNA reads as TGTGCCAGCAGTGCCTCCGGGACGGCGGTATCGGAACTGTTTTTT. Translated, it gives CASSASGTAVSELFF.

The chain carries TRBV6-5 and TRBJ1-3, with D unresolved. V lost 5 bases, J lost 2 bases, and 10 bases lay in between. Per the germline V gene, CDR1 is MNHEY and CDR2 is SVGAGI. This CDR3 is 14 amino acids long. In DNA, the CDR3 is TGTGCCAGCAGTACCCGGGCAGCTGGAAACACCATATATTTT. Translating gives CASSTRAAGNTIYF.

The V and J genes are TRBV29-1 and TRBJ2-7; a possible D gene is TRBD1 (5 bases). Germline lookup yields CDR1 SQVTM and CDR2 ANQGSEA. Trimming left V 4 bases short and J 3 bases short, with 10 bases between. This CDR3 spans 12 amino acids. CDR3: CSVGTPFYEQYF. For the CDR3, the DNA is TGCAGCGTTGGGACACCTTTCTACGAGCAGTACTTC.

The CDR3 DNA is TGTGCCAGCAGCCCTGAGACAGGGGGAACTCACAATGAGCAGTTCTTC. This gives the protein CASSPETGGTHNEQFF. The V call is TRBV11-3, the J call TRBJ2-1, with 9 positions matching TRBD1. V trimming: 5 bases; J trimming: 5 bases; junction bases outside the gene matches: 10. This CDR3 has 16 residues. The V gene's germline CDR1 is SGHNT and CDR2 YENEEA.

The CDR3 loop is CASSEVFSNQPQHF. The CDR3 DNA follows: TGTGCCAGCAGTGAAGTCTTCTCCAATCAGCCCCAGCATTTT. This rearrangement joins TRBV6-1 to TRBJ1-5, with D unclear. Germline-derived CDR1 and CDR2 are MNHNS and SASEGT. The V end was cut by 1 base, the J end by 3 bases, with 7 bases between. The CDR3 length is 14 residues.

In this sample, this clone turned up a few times. The genes are TRBV3-1 (or the pseudogene TRBV3-2) and TRBJ1-6; TRBD1 agrees at 8 bases. V was clipped by 3 bases and J by 8 bases; unmatched bases: 9. Germline-derived CDR1 and CDR2 are LGHDT and YNNKEL (reference sequence). The CDR3 spans 16 residues. CDR3 DNA sequence: TGTGCCAGCAGCCAGGGGACAGGCTATTTGGATTCACCCCTCCACTTT. Residues: CASSQGTGYLDSPLHF.

This chain joins TRBV19 and TRBJ1-1, with a weak D call TRBD1 (5 bases). Per the germline V gene, CDR1 is LNHDA and CDR2 is SQIVND (reference sequence). The CDR3 extends over 15 amino acids. Trimming removed 5 bases from V and 3 bases from J, with 16 bases in between. The CDR3 loop is CASSPTIAGDTEAFF. CDR3 bases: TGTGCCAGTAGTCCCACTATTGCGGGGGACACTGAAGCTTTCTTT.

The chain couples TRBV18 to TRBJ2-1, with D unresolved. Germline CDR1 KGHSH, CDR2 LQKENI. The V end lost 6 bases, the J end lost 5 bases, and 8 bases lay between the germline ends. CDR3 length equals 12 residues. The CDR3 region is CASSPANNEQFF. As DNA, the CDR3 is TGTGCCAGCTCGCCGGCTAACAATGAGCAGTTCTTC. The full variable domain, with the rest looked up from reference TRBV18 and TRBJ2-1, is NAGVMQNPRHLVRRRGQEARLRCSPMKGHSHVYWYRQLPEEGLKFMVYLQKENIIDESGMPKERFSAEFPKEGPSILRIQQVVRGDSAAYFCASSPANNEQFFGPGTRLTVL.

The gene calls are TRBV7-2 and TRBJ2-2; D is possibly TRBD1 (5 bases). Looked up from germline, CDR1 is SGHTA and CDR2 is FQGNSA. Trimming removed 1 base at V and 6 bases at J, with 9 bases between. This CDR3 is 14 amino acids long. The CDR3 nucleotides are TGTGCCAGCAGCTTAGATATCAGGGCCGGGGAGCTGTTTTTT. Amino acid sequence: CASSLDIRAGELFF.

The gene calls are TRBV3-1 (or the pseudogene TRBV3-2) and TRBJ1-2; TRBD1 agrees at 9 bases. This CDR3 spans 16 amino acids. Losses at the gene ends were 6 bases for V and 4 bases for J; bases not matched to a gene: 12. Germline lookup yields CDR1 LGHDT and CDR2 YNNKEL (reference sequence). The CDR3 DNA reads as TGTGCCAGCAGGGCCCAACCCGACAGGGGGAGCTATGGCTACACCTTC. Residues: CASRAQPDRGSYGYTF.

The V call is TRBV7-3, the J call TRBJ1-2; maybe TRBD1 (5 bases). CDR1 is SGHTA, CDR2 FQGTGA, per germline. V was shortened by 1 base and J by 3 bases, with 12 bases between the two germline ends. The length of the CDR3 is 15 residues. The CDR3 loop reads CASSLRAGSDYGYTF. CDR3 sequence (DNA): TGTGCCAGCAGCTTAAGGGCAGGGAGTGACTATGGCTACACCTTC. The variable domain in full, completed from reference TRBV7-3 and TRBJ1-2, reads GAGVSQTPSNKVTEKGKYVELRCDPISGHTALYWYRQSLGQGPEFLIYFQGTGAADDSGLPNDRFFAVRPEGSVSTLKIQRTERGDSAVYLCASSLRAGSDYGYTFGSGTRLTVV.

This chain links TRBV12-3 or TRBV12-4 with TRBJ1-1; no firm D call. The CDR3 loop spans 12 amino acids. V was shortened by 8 bases and J by 2 bases, with 9 bases between the two germline ends. The CDR3 spells CASAPHNTEAFF. The CDR3 DNA follows: TGTGCCAGCGCCCCCCATAACACTGAAGCTTTCTTT.

The J gene is TRBJ1-5, the V gene TRBV6-5, with 9 bases fitting TRBD1. The V and J ends lost 0 bases and 7 bases, in that order; junction bases with no gene match: 4. Germline V gene data show CDR1 as MNHEY and CDR2 as SVGAGI. The CDR3 has 15 amino acids. CDR3 sequence (DNA): TGTGCCAGCAGTTACTCGACAGGGGGAGGACAGCCCCAGCATTTT. Translating gives CASSYSTGGGQPQHF.

The chain combines TRBV3-1 (or the pseudogene TRBV3-2) with TRBJ1-1, with 7 nucleotides matching TRBD1. This CDR3 has 15 residues. The V gene end was trimmed by 5 bases and the J gene end by 6 bases; junction bases not matched to a gene: 12. From germline, CDR1 is LGHDT and CDR2 YNNKEL (reference sequence). The CDR3 bases are TGTGCCAGCAGCAGCGGTCAGGGGGTAAAGGCTGAAGCTTTCTTT. Protein sequence: CASSSGQGVKAEAFF.

V is TRBV5-1 and J is TRBJ2-2; D call uncertain. CDR3 length: 15 residues. V dropped 1 base and J dropped 0 bases, with 7 bases sitting between them. Germline V gene lookup returns CDR1 SGHRS and CDR2 YFSETQ. The CDR3 DNA reads TGCGCCAGCAGCTTGCTCCAAACGAACACCGGGGAGCTGTTTTTT. This codes for CASSLLQTNTGELFF.

The chain combines TRBV10-3 with TRBJ1-2; 9 positions match TRBD1. The CDR3 loop spans 15 amino acids. Trimming cost V 6 bases and J 5 bases; bases outside gene matches: 10. CDR1 ENHRY and CDR2 SYGVKD come from the germline V gene. The chain's CDR3 is CAISPPNGTGYGYTF. The CDR3 DNA reads TGTGCCATCAGCCCCCCTAACGGGACAGGGTATGGCTACACCTTC.

The gene calls are TRBV5-4 and TRBJ2-1, with 14 bases lining up with TRBD2. The V segment lost 4 bases and the J segment 7 bases; nucleotides outside the gene matches: 7. This CDR3 spans 16 amino acids. Germline V lookup: CDR1 SGHNT, CDR2 YYREEE (reference sequence). The CDR3 sequence: CASSPGGLAGENEQFF. The DNA for the CDR3 is TGTGCCAGCAGCCCCGGGGGACTAGCGGGGGAAAATGAGCAGTTCTTC.

The chain has TRBV7-6 and TRBJ1-3; D remains ambiguous. The CDR3 is made up of 16 amino acids. Germline lookup yields CDR1 SGHVS and CDR2 FNYEAQ. Trimming removed 0 bases at V and 0 bases at J, with 9 bases between. The CDR3 reads CASSLAAALSGNTIYF. The DNA for the CDR3 is TGTGCCAGCAGCTTAGCGGCCGCACTCTCTGGAAACACCATATATTTT.

This chain connects TRBV7-2 to TRBJ2-7; TRBD2 aligns across 10 bases. CDR3 size: 15 residues. The germline V gene encodes CDR1 SGHTA and CDR2 FQGNSA. V lost 3 bases, J lost 4 bases, and 6 bases stayed unmatched. In DNA form, the CDR3 reads TGTGCCAGCAGCTTGGCGGGACTAGCGAGATACGAGCAGTACTTC. The encoded protein is CASSLAGLARYEQYF.

This chain links TRBV19 with TRBJ2-7; TRBD2 matches at 11 bases. Germline CDR1 reads LNHDA; CDR2 reads SQIVND (reference sequence). CDR3 length: 15 amino acids. V trimming: 4 bases; J trimming: 2 bases; junction bases outside the gene matches: 4. CDR3 in DNA: TGTGCCAGTAGTACCCTAGCGGGGGGCCCCTACGAGCAGTACTTC. Its protein is CASSTLAGGPYEQYF.

V and J are TRBV19 and TRBJ1-1; D perhaps matches TRBD1 (6 bases). V was shortened by 7 bases and J by 7 bases, with 22 bases between the two germline ends. The CDR3 runs 15 residues. Germline loops: CDR1 LNHDA, CDR2 SQIVND (reference sequence). CDR3 protein: CASIGSQGPGSEAFF. The CDR3 nucleotides are TGTGCCAGTATAGGCAGTCAGGGGCCGGGGAGTGAAGCTTTCTTT.

The gene calls are TRBV5-6 and TRBJ2-7, with D perhaps TRBD1 or TRBD2 (5 bases each). The CDR3 is 14 amino acids. V lost 4 bases, J lost 3 bases, and 14 bases lay in between. Germline CDR1 SGHDT, CDR2 YYEEEE. For the CDR3, the DNA is TGTGCCAGCAGCAGAGGGCCCACAGGCTACGAGCAGTACTTC. The encoded protein is CASSRGPTGYEQYF.

The V call is TRBV11-2, the J call TRBJ2-7, with 8 positions matching TRBD2. Germline CDR1 SGHAT, CDR2 FQNNGV. The CDR3 runs to 15 residues. J gave up 5 bases and V 6 bases, and 12 bases lay outside the gene matches. The CDR3 loop is CASRPIAGSNNEQYF. In DNA, the CDR3 is TGTGCCAGCAGGCCGATAGCGGGATCAAATAACGAGCAGTACTTC.